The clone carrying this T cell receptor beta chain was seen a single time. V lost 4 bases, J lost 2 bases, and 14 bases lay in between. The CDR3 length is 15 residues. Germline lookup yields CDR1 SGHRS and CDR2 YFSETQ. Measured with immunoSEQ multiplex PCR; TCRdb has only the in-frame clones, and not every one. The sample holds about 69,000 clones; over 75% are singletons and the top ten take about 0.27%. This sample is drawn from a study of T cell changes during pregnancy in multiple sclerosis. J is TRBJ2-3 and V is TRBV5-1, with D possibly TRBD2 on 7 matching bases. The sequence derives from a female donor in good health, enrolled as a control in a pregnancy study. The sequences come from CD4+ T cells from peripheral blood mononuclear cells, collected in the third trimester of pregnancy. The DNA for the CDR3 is TGCGCCAGCAGCAGCGGGGACAAAAACACAGATACGCAGTATTTT. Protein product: CASSSGDKNTDTQYF.